This entry describes one TCR beta chain. In the original workflow: By means of reference gene primer amplification, nucleated cell counts were estimated. Only in-frame clones appear in the TCRdb table, and some are missing; sequencing was by immunoSEQ multiplex PCR. V, J and clone size are those of that table, while D and trimming were read from the DNA. This table holds roughly 300,000 clones, roughly 90% found once. Trimming shortened V by 4 bases and J by 5 bases, and 9 bases separated the two germline ends. There are 12 residues in the CDR3. From germline, CDR1 is SQVTM and CDR2 ANQGSEA. This entry is derived from a study of blood T cell repertoires in COVID-19. Background on the study: From T cells, B-cell-depleted T cells, or PBMCs came the material, which was cDNA or gDNA.

What was sequenced was peripheral blood. This sequence joins TRBV29-1 and TRBJ1-5; D not resolved. The receptor comes from a man between 18 and 29 years old with active or convalescent COVID-19. The CDR3 DNA is TGCAGCGTTGGGACTCCTCATCAGCCCCAGCATTTT. Translated, it gives CSVGTPHQPQHF.